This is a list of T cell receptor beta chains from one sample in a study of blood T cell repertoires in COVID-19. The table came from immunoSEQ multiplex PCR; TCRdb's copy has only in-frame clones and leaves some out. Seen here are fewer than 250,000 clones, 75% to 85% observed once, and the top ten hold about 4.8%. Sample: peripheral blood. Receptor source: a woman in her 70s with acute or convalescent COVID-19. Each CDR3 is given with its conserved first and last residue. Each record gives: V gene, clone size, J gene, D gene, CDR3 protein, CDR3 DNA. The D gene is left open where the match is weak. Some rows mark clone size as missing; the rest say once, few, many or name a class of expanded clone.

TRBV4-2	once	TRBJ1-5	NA	CASSQDRGAPAQHF	TGTGCCAGCAGCCAAGATCGCGGGGCCCCGGCCCAGCATTTT
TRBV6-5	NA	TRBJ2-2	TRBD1	CASGLGQGGTGELFF	TGTGCCAGCGGATTGGGACAGGGTGGGACCGGGGAGCTGTTTTTT
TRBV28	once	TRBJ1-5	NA	CASSSTWRGWSNQPQHF	TGTGCCAGCAGTTCGACCTGGAGGGGCTGGAGCAATCAGCCCCAGCATTTT
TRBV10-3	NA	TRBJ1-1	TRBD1	CAISSGQGAVEAFF	TGTGCCATCAGTTCGGGACAGGGGGCTGTTGAAGCTTTCTTT
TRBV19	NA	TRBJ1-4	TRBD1	CASRGTAATNEKLFF	TGTGCCAGTAGGGGGACAGCAGCAACTAATGAAAAACTGTTTTTT
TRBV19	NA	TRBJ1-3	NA	CATAGGGTSLTGNTIYF	TGTGCCACAGCCGGCGGGGGGACATCATTGACTGGAAACACCATATATTTT
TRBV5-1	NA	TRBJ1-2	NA	CASSRTATYGYTF	TGCGCCAGCAGCCGGACAGCGACCTATGGCTACACCTTC
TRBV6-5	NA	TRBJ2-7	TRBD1	CASSYPGQGANEQYF	TGTGCCAGCAGTTACCCGGGACAGGGGGCCAACGAGCAGTACTTC
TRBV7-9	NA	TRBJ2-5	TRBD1	CASSLRDRVGYSETQYF	TGTGCCAGCAGCTTGCGGGACAGGGTTGGGTACTCAGAGACCCAGTACTTC
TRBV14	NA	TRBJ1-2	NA	CASSRRGGYTF	TGTGCCAGCAGCCGACGCGGCGGCTACACCTTC
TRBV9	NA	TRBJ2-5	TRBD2	CASSVAWTSGYEETQYF	TGTGCCAGCAGCGTAGCTTGGACTAGCGGGTATGAAGAGACCCAGTACTTC
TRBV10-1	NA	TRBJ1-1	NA	CASSEGPGGAFF	TGCGCCAGCAGTGAGGGGCCCGGGGGAGCTTTCTTT
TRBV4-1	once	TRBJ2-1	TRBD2	CASRPSDAGVFYNEQFF	TGCGCCAGCCGACCCTCCGACGCGGGGGTCTTCTACAATGAGCAGTTCTTC
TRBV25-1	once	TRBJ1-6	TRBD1	CASSGPDRFYSPLHF	TGTGCCAGCAGTGGCCCGGACAGGTTTTATTCACCCCTCCACTTT
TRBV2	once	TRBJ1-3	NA	CASSSGQFSGNTIYF	TGTGCCAGCAGCAGCGGACAGTTCTCTGGAAACACCATATATTTT
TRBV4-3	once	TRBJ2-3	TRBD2	CASSQEAGGLGDTQYF	TGCGCCAGCAGCCAAGAGGCGGGGGGCCTTGGAGATACGCAGTATTTT
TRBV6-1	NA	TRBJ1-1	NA	CASSEGRNTEAFF	TGTGCCAGCAGTGAAGGTAGGAACACTGAAGCTTTCTTT
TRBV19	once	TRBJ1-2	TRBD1	CASSIVGQGAGYGYTF	TGTGCCAGTAGTATAGTGGGGCAGGGGGCAGGCTATGGCTACACCTTC
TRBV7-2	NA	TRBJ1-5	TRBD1	CASSRTGPSNQPQHF	TGTGCCAGCAGTAGGACAGGACCTAGCAATCAGCCCCAGCATTTT
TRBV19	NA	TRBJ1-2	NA	CASSINRDYGYTF	TGTGCCAGTAGTATAAACAGAGACTATGGCTACACCTTC
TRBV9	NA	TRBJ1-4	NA	CASSGWDTSNEKLFF	TGTGCCAGCAGCGGATGGGACACGTCTAATGAAAAACTGTTTTTT
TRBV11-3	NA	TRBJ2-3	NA	CASSRGVRGTDTQYF	TGTGCCAGCAGCCGCGGAGTGAGGGGCACAGATACGCAGTATTTT
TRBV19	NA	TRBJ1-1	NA	CASSIPGQLNTEAFF	TGTGCCAGTAGTATCCCCGGACAGTTGAACACTGAAGCTTTCTTT
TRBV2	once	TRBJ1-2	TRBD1	CASSEATGVNGYTF	TGTGCCAGCAGTGAAGCGACAGGGGTTAATGGCTACACCTTC
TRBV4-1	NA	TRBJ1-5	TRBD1	CASSQGDRGQQPQHF	TGCGCCAGCAGCCAAGGGGACAGGGGGCAGCAGCCCCAGCATTTT
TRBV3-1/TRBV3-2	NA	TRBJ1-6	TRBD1	CASTGGRAYNSPLHF	TGTGCCAGTACAGGGGGAAGGGCCTATAATTCACCCCTCCACTTT
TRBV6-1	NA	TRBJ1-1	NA	CASSETGPNTEAFF	TGTGCCAGCAGTGAAACAGGACCGAACACTGAAGCTTTCTTT
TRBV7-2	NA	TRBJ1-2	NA	CASSFVQGGYGYTF	TGTGCCAGCAGCTTTGTCCAGGGTGGCTATGGCTACACCTTC
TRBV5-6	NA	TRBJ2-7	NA	CASSSGGVREQYF	TGTGCCAGCAGCTCAGGAGGAGTTCGCGAGCAGTACTTC
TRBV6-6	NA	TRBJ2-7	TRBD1	CASTGTGGSYEQYF	TGTGCCAGCACCGGGACAGGGGGCTCCTACGAGCAGTACTTC
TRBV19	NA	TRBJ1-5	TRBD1	CASRERGQDNQPQHF	TGTGCCAGTAGGGAACGCGGACAGGACAATCAGCCCCAGCATTTT
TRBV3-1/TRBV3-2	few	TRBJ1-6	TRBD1	CASVQGARSPLHF	TGTGCCAGCGTACAGGGGGCCCGATCACCCCTCCACTTT
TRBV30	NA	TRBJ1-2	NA	CAWSVCQNYGYTF	TGTGCCTGGAGTGTATGCCAGAACTATGGCTACACCTTC
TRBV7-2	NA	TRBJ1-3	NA	CASRYDQANTIYF	TGTGCCAGCAGATACGACCAGGCAAACACCATATATTTT
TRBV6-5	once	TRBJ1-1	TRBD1	CASSHGQGASTEAFF	TGTGCCAGCAGTCACGGACAGGGGGCCAGCACTGAAGCTTTCTTT
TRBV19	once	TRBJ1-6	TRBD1	CASGGWTGGESPLHF	TGTGCCAGCGGGGGGTGGACAGGGGGCGAATCACCCCTCCACTTT
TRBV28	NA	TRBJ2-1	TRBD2	CASSLAGFEQFF	TGTGCCAGCTCTCTAGCGGGGTTTGAGCAGTTCTTC
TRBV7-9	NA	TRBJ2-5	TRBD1	CGTGDEVETQYF	TGTGGGACAGGGGATGAGGTAGAGACCCAGTACTTC
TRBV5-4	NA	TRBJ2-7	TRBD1	CASSYTGQISYEQYF	TGTGCCAGCAGTTATACGGGACAGATATCCTACGAGCAGTACTTC
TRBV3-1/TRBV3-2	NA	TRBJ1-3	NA	CASSQLPGSGNTIYF	TGTGCCAGCAGCCAATTACCAGGTTCTGGAAACACCATATATTTT
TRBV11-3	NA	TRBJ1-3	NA	CASSLTASGNTIYF	TGTGCCAGTAGCTTGACAGCCTCTGGAAACACCATATATTTT
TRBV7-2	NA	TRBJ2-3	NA	CASSLGLADTQYF	TGTGCCAGCAGCTTAGGCCTAGCAGATACGCAGTATTTT
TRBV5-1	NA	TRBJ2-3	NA	CASSLYRGRDTQYF	TGCGCCAGCAGCTTGTATAGGGGCAGAGATACGCAGTATTTT
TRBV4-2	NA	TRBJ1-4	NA	CASSQDSSNEKLFF	TGTGCCAGCAGCCAAGATTCCTCTAATGAAAAACTGTTTTTT
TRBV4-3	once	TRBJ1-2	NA	CASSQDRGYGYTF	TGCGCCAGCAGCCAAGACAGGGGCTATGGCTACACCTTC